A single sample is the source of the 10 T cell receptor beta chains below, sequenced in a study of blood T cells in healthy people across ages. A second 7 to 11 cycle PCR used barcoded and J-beta primers. TCRdb passed the 5' RACE reads through MiXCR, listing each CDR3 protein once. The repertoire holds more than 900,000 distinct CDR3 sequences, with around 25% as singletons. These data are also associated with another study on T cells of mothers and their children.

Sequencing was performed on blood. All receptors come from a girl aged 2-10 years in good health.

The J gene is TRBJ1-5, the V gene TRBV4-3; D uncertain. Germline loops: CDR1 LGHNA, CDR2 YSLEER. Trimming cost V 1 base and J 6 bases, with 7 bases left between them. This CDR3 is built from 13 residues. The CDR3 bases are TGCGCCAGCAGCCAAGCCTTAGCTCAGCCCCAGCATTTT. This translates into CASSQALAQPQHF.

The rearrangement uses TRBV20-1 and TRBJ2-1, with 7 bases aligning to TRBD2. V lost 6 bases and J lost 0; bases outside the gene matches: 11. CDR3 length equals 16 residues. Germline lookup yields CDR1 DFQATT and CDR2 SNEGSKA (reference sequence). The CDR3 nucleotides read TGCAGTGCCCAAACCCTGACTAGCCCCTCCTACAATGAGCAGTTCTTC. Amino acids: CSAQTLTSPSYNEQFF.

Here the CDR3 DNA reads TGTGCCAGCAGCCAATTCTCTTCTAGCACAGATACGCAGTATTTT. This encodes CASSQFSSSTDTQYF. This chain links TRBV3-1 with TRBJ2-3; no definite D call. The V and J ends lost 2 bases and 0 bases respectively, with 9 bases between them. The CDR3 is 15 amino acids. CDR1 is LGHDT, CDR2 YNNKEL, per germline (reference sequence).

CDR3 DNA: TGTGCCAGCACACCCGAAGGGGCCTCCTACGAGCAGTACTTC. Its protein is CASTPEGASYEQYF. The V call is TRBV6-2 or TRBV6-3, the J call TRBJ2-7; tentatively, D is TRBD1 (5 bases). Germline V gene sequence: CDR1 MNHEY, CDR2 SVGEGT. The CDR3 has 14 residues. The V gene lost 7 bases and the J gene lost 0 bases, with 13 bases spanning the gap.

J is TRBJ2-3 and V is TRBV7-3, with 12 nucleotides matching TRBD2. This CDR3 spans 17 amino acids. V lost 0 bases and J lost 5; bases outside the gene matches: 6. Germline V CDR1 and CDR2: SGHTA, FQGTGA. The CDR3, as DNA: TGTGCCAGCAGCTTAACGGGACTAGCGGGTTCGGGAGATACGCAGTATTTT. Its translation is CASSLTGLAGSGDTQYF.

This clonotype was seen only once. This chain joins TRBV7-3 and TRBJ2-1; 10 bases match TRBD1. The J call is uncertain, as TRBJ2-7 better fits the DNA end. Germline CDR1 SGHTA, CDR2 FQGTGA. This CDR3 is 15 amino acids long. The CDR3 loop reads CASSRRDRGIYEQYF. CDR3 coding DNA: TGTGCCAGCAGCCGCCGGGACAGGGGTATCTACGAGCAGTACTTC.

The chain links TRBV7-9 to TRBJ2-3; D is unresolved. The CDR3 covers 15 residues. V gave up 4 bases and J gave up 0 bases, with 11 bases separating them. Germline V CDR1 and CDR2: SEHNR, FQNEAQ (reference sequence). CDR3 sequence (DNA): TGTGCCAGCAGCTCCCGGGTGACTAGCACAGATACGCAGTATTTT. Translating it yields CASSSRVTSTDTQYF.

This clonotype was observed a handful of times. The chain carries TRBV6-1 and TRBJ2-4; unclear D gene. V gave up 3 bases and J gave up 0 bases, with 9 bases separating them. The CDR3 loop spans 15 amino acids. CDR1 is MNHNS, CDR2 SASEGT, per germline. The chain's CDR3 is CASSDAGLAKNIQYF. The DNA for the CDR3 is TGTGCCAGCAGTGACGCAGGTTTAGCCAAAAACATTCAGTACTTC.

This clonotype was observed a handful of times. The rearrangement links TRBV11-3 to TRBJ2-5; D remains unclear. The DNA end is a closer match to TRBJ2-7, so the J assignment may be wrong. CDR1 is SGHNT and CDR2 is YENEEA in the germline V gene. This CDR3 region has 12 residues. The CDR3 DNA is TGTGCCAGCAGCTTATCGGTGAACGAGCAGTACTTC. Residues: CASSLSVNEQYF.

Notes on this clonotype: A read error may account for a junction end that differs from germline. The J gene is TRBJ2-3, the V gene TRBV12-3 or TRBV12-4; no clear D gene. The CDR3 has 12 amino acids. CDR3 sequence reads: CASRITTDAQYF. CDR3 nucleotide sequence: TGTGCCAGCAGGATAACCACAGATGCGCAGTATTTT.